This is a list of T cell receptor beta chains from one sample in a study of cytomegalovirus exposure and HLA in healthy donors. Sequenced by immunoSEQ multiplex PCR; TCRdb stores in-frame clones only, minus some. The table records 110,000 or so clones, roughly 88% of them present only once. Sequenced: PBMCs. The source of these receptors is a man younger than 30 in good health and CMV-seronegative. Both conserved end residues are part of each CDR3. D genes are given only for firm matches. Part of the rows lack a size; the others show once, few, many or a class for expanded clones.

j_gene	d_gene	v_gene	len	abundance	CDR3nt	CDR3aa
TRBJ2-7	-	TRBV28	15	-	TGTGCCAGCAGCCCCCCGACAGGTCTCTATGGGGAGCAGTACTTC	CASSPPTGLYGEQYF
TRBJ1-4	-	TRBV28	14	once	TGTGCCAGCAGTAAGACAGGTGCTAATGAAAAACTGTTTTTT	CASSKTGANEKLFF
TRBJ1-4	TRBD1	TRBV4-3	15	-	TGCGCCAGCAGCCAAGTAGCGACAGGGGACGAAAAACTGTTTTTT	CASSQVATGDEKLFF
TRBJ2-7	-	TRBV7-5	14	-	TGTGTCAGAAGCTTGCTAGCGGGAGACTACGAGCAGTACTTC	CVRSLLAGDYEQYF
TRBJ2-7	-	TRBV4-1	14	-	TGCGCCAGCAGCCAAGATTCGGTCGGGAGCGAGCAGTACTTC	CASSQDSVGSEQYF
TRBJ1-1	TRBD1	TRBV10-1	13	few	TGCGCCAGCAGGAGGACAGGGTTGGCTGAAGCTTTCTTT	CASRRTGLAEAFF
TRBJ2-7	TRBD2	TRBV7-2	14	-	TGTGCCAGCACGAGGACTAGCGGAGCCTACGAGCAGTACTTC	CASTRTSGAYEQYF
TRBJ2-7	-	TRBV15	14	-	TGTGCCACCAGCAGAGTAGGGGTCCCCTACGAGCAGTACTTC	CATSRVGVPYEQYF
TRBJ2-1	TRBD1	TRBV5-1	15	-	TGCGCCAGCAGCCTGGGGGACAGCTCCTACAATGAGCAGTTCTTC	CASSLGDSSYNEQFF
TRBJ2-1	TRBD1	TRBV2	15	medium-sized	TGTGCTAGAGAGACAGGGTTCGGGAACCACAATGAGCAGTTCTTC	CARETGFGNHNEQFF
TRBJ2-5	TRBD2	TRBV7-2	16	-	TGTGCCAGCAGCCTACGAAGCGGGGGCCGGGGGGAGACCCAGTACTTC	CASSLRSGGRGETQYF
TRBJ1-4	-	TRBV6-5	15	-	TGTGCCAGCAGTTACTCCCCCCTCGTAAGCGAAAAACTGTTTTTT	CASSYSPLVSEKLFF
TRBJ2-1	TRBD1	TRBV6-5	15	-	TGTGCCAGCAGGGAGACAGGGACCTCCTACAATGAGCAGTTCTTC	CASRETGTSYNEQFF
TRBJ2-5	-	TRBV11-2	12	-	TGTGCCAGCAGCTCCATGTTACCGGCCCAGTACTTC	CASSSMLPAQYF
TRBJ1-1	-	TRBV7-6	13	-	TGTGCCAGCAGCGCCAGGGTAGGGACTGAAGCTTTCTTT	CASSARVGTEAFF
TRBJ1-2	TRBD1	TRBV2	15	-	TGTGCCAGCAGCAACGATAGGGACAGTATCTATGGCTACACCTTC	CASSNDRDSIYGYTF
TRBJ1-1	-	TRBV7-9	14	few	TGTGCCAGCAGCCTAGGACATTCGAAAACTGAAGCTTTCTTT	CASSLGHSKTEAFF
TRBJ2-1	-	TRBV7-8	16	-	TGTGCCAGCAGCTCAGAATATGGGCCAACCTACAATGAGCAGTTCTTC	CASSSEYGPTYNEQFF
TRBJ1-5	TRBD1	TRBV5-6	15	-	TGTGCCAGCAGCGTCGGACAGGTGAGGAATCAGCCCCAGCATTTT	CASSVGQVRNQPQHF
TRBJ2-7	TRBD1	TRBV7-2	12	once	TGTGCCAGCAGCTGGGACAGATACGAGCAGTACTTC	CASSWDRYEQYF
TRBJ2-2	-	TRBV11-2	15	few	TGTGCCAGCAGCTTTTCAGGGATTAACACCGGGGAGCTGTTTTTT	CASSFSGINTGELFF
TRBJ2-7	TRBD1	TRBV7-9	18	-	TGTGCCAGCAGCTTAGAAACCCTACCGGGACAGGGAGCCTACGAGCAGTACTTC	CASSLETLPGQGAYEQYF
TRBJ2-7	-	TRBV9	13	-	TGTGCCAGCAGCCCCGGGGCGGGGTACGAGCAGTACTTC	CASSPGAGYEQYF
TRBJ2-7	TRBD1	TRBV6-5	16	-	TGTGCCAGCAGTTACCATCGGGGACAGGGCACGGACGAGCAGTACTTC	CASSYHRGQGTDEQYF
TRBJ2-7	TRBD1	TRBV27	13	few	TGTGCCAGCGGACCGGGACAGTCCTACGAGCAGTACTTC	CASGPGQSYEQYF
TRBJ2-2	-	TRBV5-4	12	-	TGTGCCACTCGTCGGAGCGCCGGGGAGCTGTTTTTT	CATRRSAGELFF
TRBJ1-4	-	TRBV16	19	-	TGTGCCAGCAGCGCCACTCGGGGGTCACGACTAGCAACTAATGAAAAACTGTTTTTT	CASSATRGSRLATNEKLFF
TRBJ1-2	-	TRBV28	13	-	TGTGCCAGCAGGAGGCAGGGGTACTATGGCTACACCTTC	CASRRQGYYGYTF
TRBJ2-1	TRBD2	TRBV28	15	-	TGTGCCAGCAGACTAGCGGGGACGGGCGGAGATGAGCAGTTCTTC	CASRLAGTGGDEQFF
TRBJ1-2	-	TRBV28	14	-	TGTGCCAGCAGTTTAATCGAGAGTCGCAATGGCTACACCTTC	CASSLIESRNGYTF
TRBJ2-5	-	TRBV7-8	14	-	TGTGCCAGCAGCACCCAGGGCGGGAAAGAGACCCAGTACTTC	CASSTQGGKETQYF
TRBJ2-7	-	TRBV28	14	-	TGTGCCAGCAGTTTTTTTGGGCAGGACTACGAGCAGTACTTC	CASSFFGQDYEQYF
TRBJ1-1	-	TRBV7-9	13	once	TGTGCCAGCAGCTTAGGAGGTGCCACTGAAGCTTTCTTT	CASSLGGATEAFF
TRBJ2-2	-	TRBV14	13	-	TGTGCCAGCAGACATCAGAACACCGGGGAGCTGTTTTTT	CASRHQNTGELFF
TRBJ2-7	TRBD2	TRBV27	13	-	TGTGCCAGCAGTTTTGGCGGGAGGTTGGAGCAGTACTTC	CASSFGGRLEQYF